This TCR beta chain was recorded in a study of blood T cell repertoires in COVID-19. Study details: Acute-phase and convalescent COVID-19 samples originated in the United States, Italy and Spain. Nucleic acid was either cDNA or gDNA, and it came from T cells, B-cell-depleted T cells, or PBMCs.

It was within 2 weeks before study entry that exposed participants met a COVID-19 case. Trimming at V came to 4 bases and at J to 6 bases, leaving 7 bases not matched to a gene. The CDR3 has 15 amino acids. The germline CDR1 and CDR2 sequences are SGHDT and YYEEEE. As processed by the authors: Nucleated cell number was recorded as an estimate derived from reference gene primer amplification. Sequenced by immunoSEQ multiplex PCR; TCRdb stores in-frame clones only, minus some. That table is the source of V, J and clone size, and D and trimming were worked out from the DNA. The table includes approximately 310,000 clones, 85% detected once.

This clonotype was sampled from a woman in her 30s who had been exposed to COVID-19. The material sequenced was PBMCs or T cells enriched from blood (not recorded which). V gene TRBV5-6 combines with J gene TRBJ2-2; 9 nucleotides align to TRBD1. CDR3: CASSRTGAESGELFF. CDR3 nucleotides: TGTGCCAGCAGCCGGACAGGGGCCGAATCCGGGGAGCTGTTTTTT. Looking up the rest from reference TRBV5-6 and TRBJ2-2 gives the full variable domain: DAGVTQSPTHLIKTRGQQVTLRCSPKSGHDTVSWYQQALGQGPQFIFQYYEEEERQRGNFPDRFSGHQFPNYSSELNVNALLLGDSALYLCASSRTGAESGELFFGEGSRLTVL.